This entry lists 25 T cell receptor beta chains sequenced from one sample in a study of response to subunit inactivated influenza vaccine. In TCRdb, the RT-PCR reads were re-called with MiXCR into one record per CDR3 protein. The table lists about 700,000 distinct CDR3 sequences, approximately 14% of them singletons, with approximately 10% in the top ten. The source was PBMCs from blood, collected 11 to 12 days after vaccination. The origin of the receptors is a man aged 45 to 65 who received an inactivated influenza vaccine.

The chain combines TRBV5-6 with TRBJ2-7, with no clear D. Trimming left V 2 bases short and J 3 bases short, with 18 bases between. This CDR3 spans 16 amino acids. CDR1 is SGHDT and CDR2 is YYEEEE in the germline V gene. CDR3 DNA: TGTGCCAGCAGCTTAACAGCATCGACGTACGGCTACGAGCAGTACTTC. As protein: CASSLTASTYGYEQYF. The variable domain in full, completed from reference TRBV5-6 and TRBJ2-7, reads DAGVTQSPTHLIKTRGQQVTLRCSPKSGHDTVSWYQQALGQGPQFIFQYYEEEERQRGNFPDRFSGHQFPNYSSELNVNALLLGDSALYLCASSLTASTYGYEQYFGPGTRLTVT.

This clonotype has only a few counts. The chain recombines TRBV7-2 with TRBJ2-3; 10 bases align to TRBD2. V was pared by 7 bases and J by 4 bases, with 5 bases of the junction left unmatched. Germline V lookup: CDR1 SGHTA, CDR2 FQGNSA. The CDR3 length is 14 residues. This CDR3 is CASKAGGASDTQYF. The CDR3 nucleotides are TGTGCCAGCAAAGCGGGAGGGGCCTCAGATACGCAGTATTTT.

The rearrangement links TRBV10-3 to TRBJ2-7; possible D gene TRBD1, 6 bases. The CDR3 covers 14 residues. Trimming pared 8 bases from V and 4 bases from J, leaving 18 bases between. Per the germline V gene, CDR1 is ENHRY and CDR2 is SYGVKD. CDR3 in DNA: TGTGCCATCGGCCCCACAGGGTCGGTTTACGAGCAGTACTTC. Amino acids: CAIGPTGSVYEQYF.

The chain employs TRBV20-1 and TRBJ1-2, with TRBD1 as a possible D gene (5 bases). V lost 0 bases and J lost 4, with 15 bases in between. Per the germline V gene, CDR1 is DFQATT and CDR2 is SNEGSKA (reference sequence). The length of the CDR3 is 15 residues. The CDR3, as DNA: TGCAGTGCTAGAGATGGGGAGGGGCTAAGCTATGGCTACACCTTC. Its translation: CSARDGEGLSYGYTF.

V gene TRBV7-2 combines with J gene TRBJ2-1, with D tentatively TRBD2 (6 bases). The CDR3 length is 16 residues. CDR1 and CDR2 from the germline V gene are SGHTA and FQGNSA. With 6 bases removed from V and 3 bases from J, the gap between germline ends came to 18 bases. The CDR3 bases are TGTGCCAGCAGTCCTCTCAGGGCGGGAATCTACAATGAGCAGTTCTTC. Its protein product is CASSPLRAGIYNEQFF.

This clonotype was observed at least ten times. This chain joins TRBV9 and TRBJ2-1; TRBD2 might be the D (5 bases). The CDR3 sequence is 15 residues long. CDR1 SGDLS and CDR2 YYNGEE come from the germline V gene. The V end was cut by 3 bases, the J end by 4 bases, with 14 bases between. Written as DNA, the CDR3 is TGTGCCAGCAGCGCCCGGGGTTCTGGTTACAATGAGCAGTTCTTC. Encoded protein: CASSARGSGYNEQFF.

The V gene is TRBV6-5, the J gene TRBJ1-6; 7 bases align to TRBD1. The CDR3 has 14 amino acids. With 4 bases clipped from V and 10 bases from J, the junction kept 7 bases outside the gene matches. Germline V lookup: CDR1 MNHEY, CDR2 SVGAGI. CDR3 loop: CASSSGTVASPLHF. CDR3 sequence (DNA): TGTGCCAGCAGTTCCGGGACAGTCGCCTCACCCCTCCACTTT.

The CDR3 DNA is TGCGCCAGCGCATGGGGGACGGGCCAATACAATGAGCAGTTCTTC. It specifies CASAWGTGQYNEQFF. V gene TRBV5-1 combines with J gene TRBJ2-1; the D call may be TRBD1 or TRBD2 (5 bases each). Germline V gives CDR1 SGHRS, CDR2 YFSETQ. CDR3 length: 15 residues. V lost 7 bases to trimming and J lost 4 bases, with 18 bases between them.

For this clonotype: Germline is not matched at one junction end, which may reflect a read error. The rearrangement uses TRBV18 and TRBJ2-2, with D tentatively TRBD2 (6 bases). Looked up from germline, CDR1 is KGHSH and CDR2 is LQKENI. The CDR3 loop spans 16 amino acids. CDR3 sequence reads: CVSSPPRGVNTGELFF. DNA of the CDR3: TGTGTCAGCTCACCACCGCGCGGGGTGAACACCGGGGAGCTGTTTTTT. The full variable domain, completed using reference TRBV18 and TRBJ2-2, is NAGVMQNPRHLVRRRGQEARLRCSPMKGHSHVYWYRQLPEEGLKFMVYLQKENIIDESGMPKERFSAEFPKEGPSILRIQQVVRGDSAAYFCVSSPPRGVNTGELFFGEGSRLTVL.

This clonotype turned up a few times. The chain has TRBV24-1 and TRBJ1-2; D remains ambiguous. Germline values: CDR1 KGHDR, CDR2 SFDVKD. V gave up 1 base and J gave up 2 bases, with 7 bases separating them. This CDR3 is 14 amino acids long. The CDR3 DNA follows: TGTGCCACCAGTGATTTTTCTCAGAACTATGGCTACACCTTC. It is translated as CATSDFSQNYGYTF.

This rearrangement joins TRBV5-1 to TRBJ1-2; 7 bases are shared with TRBD1. The CDR3 is made up of 17 amino acids. Trimming at V came to 0 bases and at J to 2 bases, leaving 10 bases not matched to a gene. Looked up from germline, CDR1 is SGHRS and CDR2 is YFSETQ. Written as DNA, the CDR3 is TGCGCCAGCAGCTTGGACCCCGGGACAGTTGGAAACTATGGCTACACCTTC. Translated: CASSLDPGTVGNYGYTF.

This clonotype was counted between two and nine times. The genes are TRBV10-3 and TRBJ2-3, with no clear D. CDR3 length: 13 residues. Trimming shortened V by 3 bases and J by 5 bases, and 9 bases separated the two germline ends. Germline loops: CDR1 ENHRY, CDR2 SYGVKD. This chain's CDR3 is CAISDQEGDTQYF. The CDR3 region has the DNA TGTGCCATCAGTGACCAAGAAGGAGATACGCAGTATTTT.

This clonotype was detected only a few times. The rearrangement uses TRBV12-3 or TRBV12-4 and TRBJ1-4; 10 nucleotides agree with TRBD1. Trimming at V came to 3 bases and at J to 6 bases, leaving 7 bases not matched to a gene. The CDR3 is 16 amino acids. The chain's CDR3 is CASSFTPGTGDEKLFF. The CDR3 nucleotides are TGTGCCAGCAGTTTCACCCCCGGGACAGGGGATGAAAAACTGTTTTTT.

This rearrangement joins TRBV7-8 to TRBJ1-4; the D gene is possibly TRBD1 (6 bases). Germline loops: CDR1 SGHVS, CDR2 FQNEAQ. The germline V and J ends were trimmed by 5 bases and 8 bases, with 18 bases remaining between them. The CDR3 is 15 residues long. The CDR3 region is CASSKHRVPGEKLFF. CDR3 DNA: TGTGCCAGCAGCAAACACAGGGTCCCCGGCGAAAAACTGTTTTTT.

A few counts support this clonotype. The chain is built from TRBV27 and TRBJ1-1, with D possibly matching TRBD1 (5 bases). CDR1 MNHEY and CDR2 SMNVEV come from the germline V gene (reference sequence). The V end was cut by 1 base, the J end by 6 bases, with 15 bases between. The CDR3 contains 15 residues. The DNA for the CDR3 is TGTGCCAGCAGTTTATATGGGGCTAGTTTCGCTGAAGCTTTCTTT. It is translated as CASSLYGASFAEAFF.

This clonotype occurred a few times. The rearrangement joins TRBV7-2 to TRBJ2-5; D is possibly TRBD1 or TRBD2 (5 bases each). Between the trimmed V and J ends, which lost 4 bases and 4 bases, there was a span of 13 bases. The CDR3 spans 14 residues. Per germline, CDR1 SGHTA and CDR2 FQGNSA. The CDR3 reads CASSSGPRAETQYF. As DNA, the CDR3 is TGTGCCAGCAGCTCGGGACCCCGGGCAGAGACCCAGTACTTC.

The chain links TRBV4-3 to TRBJ1-4; D unresolved. V was cut by 3 bases and J by 1 base, with 9 bases left in between. The CDR3 has 15 residues. Germline V CDR1 and CDR2: LGHNA, YSLEER. For the CDR3, the DNA is TGCGCCAGCAGCCAGCGTGTAGGAACTAATGAAAAACTGTTTTTT. Its protein is CASSQRVGTNEKLFF.

The DNA of the CDR3 is TGTGCCACCAGTGATTTTAGGACAGGGGTTGGGGAGACCCAGTACTTC. Translated, it gives CATSDFRTGVGETQYF. This chain connects TRBV24-1 to TRBJ2-5, with TRBD1 matching 9 bases. CDR3 size: 16 residues. Germline trimming cut 1 base from V and 5 bases from J; bases unmatched to any gene: 7. From germline, CDR1 is KGHDR and CDR2 SFDVKD.

This clonotype was found a few times. The V call is TRBV27, the J call TRBJ1-2, with D tentatively TRBD1 (5 bases). Between the trimmed V and J ends, which lost 0 bases and 7 bases, there was a span of 15 bases. There are 15 residues in the CDR3. The germline gives CDR1 MNHEY, CDR2 SMNVEV (reference sequence). DNA of the CDR3: TGTGCCAGCAGTTTATCGACGGGGGGTTTGCTTGGCTACACCTTC. The encoded protein is CASSLSTGGLLGYTF.

This sequence joins TRBV25-1 and TRBJ2-7; D unclear. Germline V gives CDR1 MGHDK, CDR2 SYGVNS. The CDR3 has 16 amino acids. V shed 1 base and J shed 6 bases, with 19 bases lying between them. The CDR3 sequence is CASSESLFLSWGEQYF. The CDR3 coding sequence is TGTGCCAGCAGTGAATCCCTCTTCCTGTCCTGGGGCGAGCAGTACTTC.

This clonotype was counted only a few times. The V call is TRBV7-2, the J call TRBJ1-1, with D uncertain. CDR3 length equals 14 residues. Germline values: CDR1 SGHTA, CDR2 FQGNSA. V was shortened by 5 bases and J by 1 base, with 11 bases between the two germline ends. The CDR3 DNA is TGTGCCAGCAGCGATCGGAGAGCGAACACTGAAGCTTTCTTT. This encodes CASSDRRANTEAFF.

This clonotype appeared a few times. This sequence joins TRBV10-3 and TRBJ2-7; 9 bases fit TRBD2. V was pared by 2 bases and J by 2 bases, with 10 bases of the junction left unmatched. The germline CDR1 and CDR2 sequences are ENHRY and SYGVKD. There are 17 residues in the CDR3. This chain's CDR3 is CAISEPSGGFATYEQYF. The CDR3 DNA follows: TGTGCCATCAGTGAGCCCAGCGGGGGGTTCGCAACCTACGAGCAGTACTTC.

The genes are TRBV29-1 and TRBJ2-1; D tentatively fits TRBD1 or TRBD2 (5 bases each). The germline CDR1 and CDR2 sequences are SQVTM and ANQGSEA. Trimming stripped 6 bases from V and 4 bases from J, with 10 bases between. CDR3 length: 12 residues. Here the CDR3 reads CSVGTVYNEQFF. CDR3 DNA sequence: TGCAGCGTCGGGACGGTTTACAATGAGCAGTTCTTC.

This clonotype was found a few times. The chain is built from TRBV6-5 and TRBJ2-1, with 7 bases lining up with TRBD2. The CDR3 has 16 amino acids. CDR1 and CDR2 (germline): MNHEY, SVGAGI. Trimming at V came to 7 bases and at J to 4 bases, leaving 13 bases not matched to a gene. CDR3 sequence (DNA): TGTGCCAGCAAGTTCCTTTCGCGGGAGTTTTACAATGAGCAGTTCTTC. Protein product: CASKFLSREFYNEQFF.

The table lists this clonotype with many counts. V gene TRBV29-1 combines with J gene TRBJ1-1, with TRBD1 as a possible D gene (5 bases). Trimming removed 2 bases at V and 5 bases at J, with 30 bases between. CDR1 and CDR2 (germline): SQVTM, ANQGSEA. This CDR3 region has 19 residues. CDR3 in DNA: TGCAGCGTTGAAATGGGAACTCCCCGACGGGGACCGCCTGGGACTGAAGCTTTCTTT. Translating gives CSVEMGTPRRGPPGTEAFF.